This TCR beta chain was obtained from a study of blood T cell repertoires in COVID-19. Study summary: Samples representing acute and convalescent COVID-19 were sourced from the United States, Italy and Spain. Sources were T cells, B-cell-depleted T cells, or PBMCs; the material itself was cDNA or gDNA.

The CDR3 has 13 residues. Germline CDR1 is LNHDA and CDR2 is SQIVND (reference sequence). V gave up 5 bases and J gave up 4 bases, with 9 bases separating them. Per the original methods: Estimates of nucleated cell counts were drawn from the amplification of reference gene primers. Libraries were prepared by immunoSEQ multiplex PCR; TCRdb keeps only in-frame clonotypes and omits some of them. That table gives V, J and clone size, and the DNA gave D and trimming. The table includes about 140,000 clones, around 81% detected once. This TCR was sampled from a woman aged 60-70 years with active or convalescent COVID-19. The chain recombines TRBV19 with TRBJ2-1; TRBD2 is a possible D gene (5 bases). The sequenced sample consisted of peripheral blood. CDR3 region: CASSPRGYNEQFF. The CDR3 coding sequence is TGTGCCAGTAGTCCCCGGGGTTACAATGAGCAGTTCTTC. The entire variable domain, with the rest obtained from reference TRBV19 and TRBJ2-1, is as follows: DGGITQSPKYLFRKEGQNVTLSCEQNLNHDAMYWYRQDPGQGLRLIYYSQIVNDFQKGDIAEGYSVSREKKESFPLTVTSAQKNPTAFYLCASSPRGYNEQFFGPGTRLTVL.